This record concerns one T cell receptor beta chain sequence. In germline, CDR1 is MNHNS, CDR2 SASEGT. V was clipped by 6 bases and J by 1 base, with 12 bases between them. The CDR3 is 15 amino acids. The data belong to a study of shared clonotypes between healthy human individuals. Clones were sequenced by immunoSEQ multiplex PCR, and TCRdb holds only the in-frame ones, with some missing. The data show about 1.1 million clones, approximately 78% seen once. Material: memory CD4+ T cells from PBMCs. Subset noted: CD45RA-negative fraction. The J gene is TRBJ2-2, the V gene TRBV6-1; D is perhaps TRBD1 (6 bases). The receptor's source is a man aged 18 to 29 in good health. Some clones in this sample may be carry-over from other donors' samples. The CDR3 sequence: CASSPWTENTGELFF. CDR3 nucleotides: TGTGCCAGCAGCCCGTGGACAGAGAACACCGGGGAGCTGTTTTTT.